These T cell receptor beta chains were read from a single sample in a study of T-cell reconstitution after alpha-beta-depleted transplantation in children. TCRdb re-called the PCR reads with MiXCR, one entry per CDR3 protein. The data hold some 300,000 distinct CDR3 sequences, with about 9.4% observed a single time. This material consisted of PBMCs, taken before TCRalphabeta/CD19-depleted stem cell transplant. These receptors all come from a boy under two years old with acute myeloid leukemia, due to receive a stem cell transplant. CDR3s include the opening cysteine and the closing phenylalanine or tryptophan. D genes are given only for firm matches. Expanded clones are given a class, and other clones once, few, many or no size at all.

size: many; D: NA; J: TRBJ2-7; V: TRBV5-1; DNA: TGCGCCAGCAGCTTGGCCGTACGGTCCTCCTACGAGCAGTACTTC; CDR3: CASSLAVRSSYEQYF
size: NA; D: TRBD1; J: TRBJ2-7; V: TRBV7-2; DNA: TGTGCCAGCAGCTCTCGGGGGACAGGGGGCTACGAGCAGTACTTC; CDR3: CASSSRGTGGYEQYF
size: many; D: NA; J: TRBJ2-3; V: TRBV7-6; DNA: TGTGCCAGCAGCTCCATAGCGGATCGTAGCACAGATACGCAGTATTTT; CDR3: CASSSIADRSTDTQYF
size: NA; D: TRBD2; J: TRBJ2-1; V: TRBV2; DNA: TGTGCCAGCAGTGCTAGCTCCATACTAGCGGTGACGTTAAATGAGCAGTTCTTC; CDR3: CASSASSILAVTLNEQFF
size: many; D: NA; J: TRBJ2-7; V: TRBV29-1; DNA: TGCAGCGTTGAATCGGAGGGGGCCTCCTACGAGCAGTACTTC; CDR3: CSVESEGASYEQYF
size: many; D: NA; J: TRBJ2-4; V: TRBV5-5; DNA: TGTGCCAGCATGGAACTCGGAGGGTTAGCCAAAAACATTCAGTACTTC; CDR3: CASMELGGLAKNIQYF
size: few; D: TRBD1; J: TRBJ2-1; V: TRBV30; DNA: TGTGCCTGGAGCCTGGACAGGGGGCTAGAGGGTGAGCAGTTCTTC; CDR3: CAWSLDRGLEGEQFF
size: many; D: NA; J: TRBJ1-1; V: TRBV14; DNA: TGTGCCAGCAGCCCAATCACTGAAGCTTTCTTT; CDR3: CASSPITEAFF
size: few; D: NA; J: TRBJ2-4; V: TRBV3-1; DNA: TGTGCCTGCAGTTTTCTGGGTGCGGGGGCGCTAGCCAAAAACATTCAGTACTTC; CDR3: CACSFLGAGALAKNIQYF
size: many; D: TRBD1; J: TRBJ2-5; V: TRBV20-1; DNA: TGCAGTGCAAAGATCAGGGGGCTCAACCAAGAGACCCAGTACTTC; CDR3: CSAKIRGLNQETQYF
size: many; D: TRBD1; J: TRBJ2-7; V: TRBV29-1; DNA: TGCAGCGTCCTTGACCGGGACAGGGGCTACGAGCAGTACTTC; CDR3: CSVLDRDRGYEQYF
size: NA; D: NA; J: TRBJ2-4; V: TRBV18; DNA: TGTGCCAGCTCACCAGCCCCAGGAGCCAAAAACATTCAGTACTTC; CDR3: CASSPAPGAKNIQYF
size: many; D: TRBD1; J: TRBJ2-7; V: TRBV12-3/TRBV12-4; DNA: TGTGCCAGCAGTTTCGCAACGACAGGGGTTCGCGAGCAGTACTTC; CDR3: CASSFATTGVREQYF
size: many; D: NA; J: TRBJ2-1; V: TRBV3-1; DNA: TGTGCCAGCAGCCAAGGGGAAGTTCCCCCTTACAATGAGCAGTTCTTC; CDR3: CASSQGEVPPYNEQFF
size: many; D: TRBD1; J: TRBJ1-1; V: TRBV10-3; DNA: TGTGCCATCAGTGCTCTGCGACAGGGGTCCGGAGAAGGAGCTTTCTTT; CDR3: CAISALRQGSGEGAFF
size: many; D: NA; J: TRBJ2-3; V: TRBV29-1; DNA: TGCAGCGTTGATTTGTGGCAGGGAAGAGATACGCAGTATTTT; CDR3: CSVDLWQGRDTQYF
size: few; D: NA; J: TRBJ2-2; V: TRBV4-3; DNA: TGCGCCAGCAGCCAAGGGGACAGTGGAGGGTGGGGGGAGCTGTTTTTT; CDR3: CASSQGDSGGWGELFF
size: few; D: NA; J: TRBJ2-6; V: TRBV5-1; DNA: TGCGCCAGCAGTAGTGAAAGGGGTGCTGGGGCCAACGTCCTGACTTTC; CDR3: CASSSERGAGANVLTF
size: NA; D: TRBD2; J: TRBJ2-3; V: TRBV6-2/TRBV6-3; DNA: TGTGCCAGCAGTTACTCGGCTAGCGGGACGGGCACTGCGAGCACAGATACGCAGTATTTT; CDR3: CASSYSASGTGTASTDTQYF
size: NA; D: TRBD1; J: TRBJ1-6; V: TRBV7-9; DNA: TGTGCCAGCAGTCCCAGGACAGGGGGTAATTCACCCCTCCACTTT; CDR3: CASSPRTGGNSPLHF
size: NA; D: NA; J: TRBJ2-1; V: TRBV6-2/TRBV6-3; DNA: TGTGCCAGCAGTTACCGGGTAGACAATGAGCAGTTCTTC; CDR3: CASSYRVDNEQFF
size: many; D: NA; J: TRBJ1-2; V: TRBV10-3; DNA: TGTGCCATCAGTGAAAGGCCAGCAAATAACTATGGCTACACCTTC; CDR3: CAISERPANNYGYTF
size: many; D: NA; J: TRBJ1-5; V: TRBV7-3; DNA: TGTGCCAGCAGTCCTGACGGCCAACAGCCCCAGCATTTT; CDR3: CASSPDGQQPQHF
size: many; D: TRBD1; J: TRBJ2-7; V: TRBV28; DNA: TGTGCCAGCGAGTCCGGGACAGGGGTCTACGAGCAGTACTTC; CDR3: CASESGTGVYEQYF